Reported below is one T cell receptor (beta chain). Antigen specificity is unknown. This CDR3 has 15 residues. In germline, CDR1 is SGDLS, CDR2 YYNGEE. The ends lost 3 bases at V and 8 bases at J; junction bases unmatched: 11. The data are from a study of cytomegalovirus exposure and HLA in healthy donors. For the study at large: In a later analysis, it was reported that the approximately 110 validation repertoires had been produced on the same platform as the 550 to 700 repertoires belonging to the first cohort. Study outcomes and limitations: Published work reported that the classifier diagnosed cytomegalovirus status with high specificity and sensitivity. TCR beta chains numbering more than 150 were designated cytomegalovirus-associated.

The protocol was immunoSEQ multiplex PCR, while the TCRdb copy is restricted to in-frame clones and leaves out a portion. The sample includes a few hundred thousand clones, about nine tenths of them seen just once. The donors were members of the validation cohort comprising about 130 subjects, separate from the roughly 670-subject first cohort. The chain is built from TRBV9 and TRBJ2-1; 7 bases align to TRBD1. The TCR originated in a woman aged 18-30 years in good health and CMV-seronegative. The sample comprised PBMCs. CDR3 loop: CASSAAPTGRDEQFF. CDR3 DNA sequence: TGTGCCAGCAGCGCAGCCCCGACAGGGCGGGATGAGCAGTTCTTC.